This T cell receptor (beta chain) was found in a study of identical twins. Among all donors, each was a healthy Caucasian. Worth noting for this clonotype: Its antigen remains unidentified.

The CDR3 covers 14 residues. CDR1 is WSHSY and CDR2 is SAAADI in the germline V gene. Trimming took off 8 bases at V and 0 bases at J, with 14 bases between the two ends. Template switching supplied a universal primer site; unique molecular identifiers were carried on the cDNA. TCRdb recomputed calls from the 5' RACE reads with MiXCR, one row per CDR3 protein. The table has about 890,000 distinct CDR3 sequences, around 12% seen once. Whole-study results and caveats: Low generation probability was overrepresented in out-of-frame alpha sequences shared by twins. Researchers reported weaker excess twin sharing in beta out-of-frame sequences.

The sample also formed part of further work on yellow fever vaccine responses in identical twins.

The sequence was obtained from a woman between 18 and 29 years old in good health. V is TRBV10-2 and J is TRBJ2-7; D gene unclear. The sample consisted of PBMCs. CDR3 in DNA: TGCGCCAGCCGTGGTTTAGGAAACTCCTACGAGCAGTACTTC. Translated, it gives CASRGLGNSYEQYF.